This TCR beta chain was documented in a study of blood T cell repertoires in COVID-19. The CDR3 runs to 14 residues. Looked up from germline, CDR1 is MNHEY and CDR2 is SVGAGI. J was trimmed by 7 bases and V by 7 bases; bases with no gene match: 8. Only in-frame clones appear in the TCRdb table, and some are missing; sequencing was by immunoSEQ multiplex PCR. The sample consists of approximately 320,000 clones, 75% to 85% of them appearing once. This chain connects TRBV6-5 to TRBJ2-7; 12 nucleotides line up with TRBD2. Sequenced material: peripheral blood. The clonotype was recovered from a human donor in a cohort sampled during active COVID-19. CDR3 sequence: CASTLAGGGGEQYF. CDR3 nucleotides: TGTGCCAGCACCCTAGCGGGGGGGGGAGGGGAGCAGTACTTC.